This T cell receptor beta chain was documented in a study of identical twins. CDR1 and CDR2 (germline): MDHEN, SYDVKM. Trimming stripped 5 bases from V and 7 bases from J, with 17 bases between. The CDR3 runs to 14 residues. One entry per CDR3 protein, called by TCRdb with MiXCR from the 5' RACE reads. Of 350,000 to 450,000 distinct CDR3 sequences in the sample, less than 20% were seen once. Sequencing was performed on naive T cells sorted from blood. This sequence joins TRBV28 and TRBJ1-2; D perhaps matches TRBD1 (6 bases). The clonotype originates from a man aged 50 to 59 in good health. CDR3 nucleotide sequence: TGTGCCAGCAGTCCCAATTACTGGGGGCTTGGCTACACCTTC. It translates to CASSPNYWGLGYTF.